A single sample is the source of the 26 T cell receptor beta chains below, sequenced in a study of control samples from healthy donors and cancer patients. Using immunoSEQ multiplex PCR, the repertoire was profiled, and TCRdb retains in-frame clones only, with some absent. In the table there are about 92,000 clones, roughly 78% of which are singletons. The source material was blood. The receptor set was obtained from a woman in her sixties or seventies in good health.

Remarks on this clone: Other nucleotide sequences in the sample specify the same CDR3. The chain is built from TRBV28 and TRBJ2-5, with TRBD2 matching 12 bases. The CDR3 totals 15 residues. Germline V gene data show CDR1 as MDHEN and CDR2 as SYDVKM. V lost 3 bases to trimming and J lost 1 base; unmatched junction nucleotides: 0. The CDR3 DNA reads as TGTGCCAGCAGTTTGACTAGCGGGGGCCAAGAGACCCAGTACTTC. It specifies CASSLTSGGQETQYF. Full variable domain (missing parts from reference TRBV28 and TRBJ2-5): DVKVTQSSRYLVKRTGEKVFLECVQDMDHENMFWYRQDPGLGLRLIYFSYDVKMKEKGDIPEGYSVSREKKERFSLILESASTNQTSMYLCASSLTSGGQETQYFGPGTRLLVL.

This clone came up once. CDR3 amino acids: CASSSGTSGLYEQYF. DNA for the CDR3: TGTGCCAGTAGTAGCGGGACTAGCGGCCTCTACGAGCAGTACTTC. V gene TRBV19 combines with J gene TRBJ2-7; 11 nucleotides match TRBD2. The CDR3 runs 15 residues. Germline V gene lookup returns CDR1 LNHDA and CDR2 SQIVND (reference sequence). J lost 3 bases, V lost 4 bases, and 5 bases had no gene match.

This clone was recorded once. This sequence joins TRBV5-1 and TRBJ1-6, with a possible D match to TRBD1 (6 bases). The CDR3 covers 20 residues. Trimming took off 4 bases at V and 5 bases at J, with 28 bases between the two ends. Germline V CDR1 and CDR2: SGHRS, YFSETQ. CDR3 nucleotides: TGCGCCAGCAGCCTGGGGATAAAGTACAGGGTGTACCCGAATAATTCACCCCTCCACTTT. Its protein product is CASSLGIKYRVYPNNSPLHF.

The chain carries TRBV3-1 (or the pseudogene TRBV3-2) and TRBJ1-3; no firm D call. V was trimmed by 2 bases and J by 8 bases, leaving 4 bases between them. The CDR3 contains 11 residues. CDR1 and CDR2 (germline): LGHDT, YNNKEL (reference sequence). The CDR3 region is CASSQRDTIYF. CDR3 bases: TGTGCCAGCAGCCAACGGGACACCATATATTTT.

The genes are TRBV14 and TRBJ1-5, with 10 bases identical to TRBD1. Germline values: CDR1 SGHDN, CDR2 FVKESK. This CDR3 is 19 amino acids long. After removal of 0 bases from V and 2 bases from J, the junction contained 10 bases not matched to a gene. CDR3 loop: CASSQDQGQGLSGNQPQHF. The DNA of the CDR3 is TGTGCCAGCAGCCAAGATCAGGGACAGGGGCTTTCGGGCAATCAGCCCCAGCATTTT.

The chain's CDR3 is CATSLAGAQETQYF. The DNA of the CDR3 is TGTGCCACCTCCTTAGCGGGGGCACAAGAGACCCAGTACTTC. The rearrangement uses TRBV7-2 and TRBJ2-5, with 9 bases matching TRBD2. Germline values: CDR1 SGHTA, CDR2 FQGNSA. Trimming removed 10 bases from V and 2 bases from J; junction bases left unmatched: 8. The CDR3 length is 14 residues.

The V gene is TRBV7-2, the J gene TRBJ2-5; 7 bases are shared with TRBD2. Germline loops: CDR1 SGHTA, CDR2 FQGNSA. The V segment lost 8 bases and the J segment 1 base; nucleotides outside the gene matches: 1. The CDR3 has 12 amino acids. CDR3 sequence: CASGLVQETQYF. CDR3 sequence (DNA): TGTGCCAGCGGACTAGTCCAAGAGACCCAGTACTTC.

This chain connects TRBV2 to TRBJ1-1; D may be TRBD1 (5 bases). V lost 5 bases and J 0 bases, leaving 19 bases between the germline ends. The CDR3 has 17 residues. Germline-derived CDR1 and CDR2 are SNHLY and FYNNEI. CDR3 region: CASSKDSLLLLNTEAFF. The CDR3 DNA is TGTGCCAGCAGTAAAGACAGCTTACTACTTTTGAACACTGAAGCTTTCTTT.

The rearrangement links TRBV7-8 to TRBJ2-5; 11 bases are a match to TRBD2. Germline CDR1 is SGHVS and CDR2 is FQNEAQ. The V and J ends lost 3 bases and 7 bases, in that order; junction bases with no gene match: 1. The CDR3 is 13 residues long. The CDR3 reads CASSFTSGGTQYF. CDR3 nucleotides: TGTGCCAGCAGCTTCACTAGCGGGGGGACCCAGTACTTC.

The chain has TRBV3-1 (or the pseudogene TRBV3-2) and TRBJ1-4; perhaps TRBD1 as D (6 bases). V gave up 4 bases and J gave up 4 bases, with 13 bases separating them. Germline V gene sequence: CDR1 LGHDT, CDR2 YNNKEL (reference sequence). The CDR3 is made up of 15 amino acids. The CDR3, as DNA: TGTGCCAGCAGCCCCGGTGGAGGGGGTAATGAAAAACTGTTTTTT. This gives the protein CASSPGGGGNEKLFF.

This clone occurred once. The CDR3 DNA is TGCGCCAGCAGCCAAGGGGGCGGGAGTCAGTACGAGCAGTACTTC. It encodes CASSQGGGSQYEQYF. The chain carries TRBV4-1 and TRBJ2-7, with TRBD2 matching over 7 bases. The CDR3 contains 15 residues. CDR1 MGHRA and CDR2 YSYEKL come from the germline V gene. The junction had 7 bases not matched to a gene; V was cut back by 1 base and J by 4 bases.

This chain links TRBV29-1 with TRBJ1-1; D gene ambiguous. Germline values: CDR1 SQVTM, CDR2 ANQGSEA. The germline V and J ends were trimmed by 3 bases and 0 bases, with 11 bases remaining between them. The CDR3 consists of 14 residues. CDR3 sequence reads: CSVDSGLVNTEAFF. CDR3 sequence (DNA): TGCAGCGTTGATTCCGGGTTGGTGAACACTGAAGCTTTCTTT. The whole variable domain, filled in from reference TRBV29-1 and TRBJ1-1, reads SAVISQKPSRDICQRGTSLTIQCQVDSQVTMMFWYRQQPGQSLTLIATANQGSEATYESGFVIDKFPISRPNLTFSTLTVSNMSPEDSSIYLCSVDSGLVNTEAFFGQGTRLTVV.

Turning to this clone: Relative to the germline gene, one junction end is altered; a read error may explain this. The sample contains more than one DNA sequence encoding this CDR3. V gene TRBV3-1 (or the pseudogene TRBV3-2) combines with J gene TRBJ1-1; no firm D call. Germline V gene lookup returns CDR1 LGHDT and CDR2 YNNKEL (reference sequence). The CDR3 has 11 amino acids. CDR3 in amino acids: CASSHSGEAFF. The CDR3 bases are TGTGCTAGCAGCCACTCGGGGGAAGCTTTCTTT.

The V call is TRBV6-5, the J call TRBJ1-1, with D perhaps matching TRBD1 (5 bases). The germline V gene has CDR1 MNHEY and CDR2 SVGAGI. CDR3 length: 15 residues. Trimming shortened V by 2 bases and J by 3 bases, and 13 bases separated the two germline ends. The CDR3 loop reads CASSYLRGPHTEAFF. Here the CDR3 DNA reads TGTGCCAGCAGTTACCTCCGGGGACCTCACACTGAAGCTTTCTTT.

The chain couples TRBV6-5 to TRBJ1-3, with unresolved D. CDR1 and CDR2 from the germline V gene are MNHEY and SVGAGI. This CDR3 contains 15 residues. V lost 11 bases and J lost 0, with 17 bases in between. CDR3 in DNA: TGTGCCTCAACTAGCCGCTCGAGCTCTGGAAACACCATATATTTT. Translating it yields CASTSRSSSGNTIYF.

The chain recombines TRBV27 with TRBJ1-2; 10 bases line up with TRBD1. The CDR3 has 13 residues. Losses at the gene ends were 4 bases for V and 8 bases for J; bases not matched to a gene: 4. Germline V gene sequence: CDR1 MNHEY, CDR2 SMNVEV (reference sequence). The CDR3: CASSSRTGGGYTF. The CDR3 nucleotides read TGTGCCAGCAGTTCACGGACAGGGGGGGGCTACACCTTC.

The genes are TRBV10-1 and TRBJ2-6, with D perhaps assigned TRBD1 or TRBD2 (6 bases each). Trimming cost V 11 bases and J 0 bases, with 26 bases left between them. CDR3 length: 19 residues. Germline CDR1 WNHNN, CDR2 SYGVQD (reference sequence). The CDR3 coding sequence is TGCGCCGGCCCCTCCCTGAGGGGGGCCTTGGACTCTGGGGCCAACGTCCTGACTTTC. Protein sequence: CAGPSLRGALDSGANVLTF.

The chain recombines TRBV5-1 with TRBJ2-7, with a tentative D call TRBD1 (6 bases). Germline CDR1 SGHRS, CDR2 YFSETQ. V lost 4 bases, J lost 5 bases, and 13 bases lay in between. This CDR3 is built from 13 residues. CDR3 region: CASSLQGSHEQYF. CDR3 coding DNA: TGCGCCAGCAGCCTGCAGGGGTCCCACGAGCAGTACTTC.

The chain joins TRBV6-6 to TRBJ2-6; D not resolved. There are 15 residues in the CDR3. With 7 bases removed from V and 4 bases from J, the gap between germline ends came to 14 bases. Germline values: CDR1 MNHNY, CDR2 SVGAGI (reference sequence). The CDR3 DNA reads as TGTGCCAGCACTCCCGGTGCTCTGGGGGCCAACGTCCTGACTTTC. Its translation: CASTPGALGANVLTF.

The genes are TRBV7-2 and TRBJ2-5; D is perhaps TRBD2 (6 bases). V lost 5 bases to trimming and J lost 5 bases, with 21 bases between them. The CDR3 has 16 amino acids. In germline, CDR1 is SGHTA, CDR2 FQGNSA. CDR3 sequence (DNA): TGTGCCAGCAGCGTCGGAGGGGCGGGGTCGCTGGAGACCCAGTACTTC. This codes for CASSVGGAGSLETQYF. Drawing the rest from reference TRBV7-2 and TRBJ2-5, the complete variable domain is GAGVSQSPSNKVTEKGKDVELRCDPISGHTALYWYRQSLGQGLEFLIYFQGNSAPDKSGLPSDRFSAERTGGSVSTLTIQRTQQEDSAVYLCASSVGGAGSLETQYFGPGTRLLVL.

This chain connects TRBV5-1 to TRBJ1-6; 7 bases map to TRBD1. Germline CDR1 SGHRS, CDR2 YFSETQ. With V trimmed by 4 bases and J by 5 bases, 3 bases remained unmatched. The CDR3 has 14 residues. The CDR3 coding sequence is TGCGCCAGCAGCCCGGACAGGAATAATTCACCCCTCCACTTT. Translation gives CASSPDRNNSPLHF. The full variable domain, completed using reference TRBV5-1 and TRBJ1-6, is KAGVTQTPRYLIKTRGQQVTLSCSPISGHRSVSWYQQTPGQGLQFLFEYFSETQRNKGNFPGRFSGRQFSNSRSEMNVSTLELGDSALYLCASSPDRNNSPLHFGNGTRLTVT.

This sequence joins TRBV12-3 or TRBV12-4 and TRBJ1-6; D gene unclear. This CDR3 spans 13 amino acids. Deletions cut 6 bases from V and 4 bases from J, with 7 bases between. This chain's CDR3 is CASSRDYNSPLHF. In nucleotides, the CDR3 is TGTGCCAGCAGCCGGGATTATAATTCACCCCTCCACTTT.

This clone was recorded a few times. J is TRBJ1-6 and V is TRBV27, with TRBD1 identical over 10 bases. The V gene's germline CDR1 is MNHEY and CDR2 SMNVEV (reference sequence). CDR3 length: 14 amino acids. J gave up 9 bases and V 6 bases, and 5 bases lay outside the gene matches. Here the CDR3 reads CASRAGTGVSPLHF. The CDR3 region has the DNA TGTGCCAGCAGGGCCGGGACAGGGGTTTCACCCCTCCACTTT.

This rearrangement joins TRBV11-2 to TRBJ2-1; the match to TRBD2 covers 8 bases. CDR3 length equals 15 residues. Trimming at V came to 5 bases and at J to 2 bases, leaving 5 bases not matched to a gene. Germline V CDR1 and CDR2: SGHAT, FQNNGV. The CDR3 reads CASSQLAGPYNEQFF. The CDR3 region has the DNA TGTGCCAGCAGCCAATTAGCGGGGCCCTACAATGAGCAGTTCTTC.

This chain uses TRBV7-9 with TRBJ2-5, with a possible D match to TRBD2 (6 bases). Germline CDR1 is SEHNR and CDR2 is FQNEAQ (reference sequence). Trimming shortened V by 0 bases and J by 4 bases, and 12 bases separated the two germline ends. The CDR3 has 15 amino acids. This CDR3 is CASSLAQGSGETQYF. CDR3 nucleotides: TGTGCCAGCAGCTTAGCGCAGGGTAGCGGAGAGACCCAGTACTTC.

CDR3 region: CASKGVNTGELFF. CDR3 DNA: TGTGCCAGCAAGGGAGTTAACACCGGGGAGCTGTTTTTT. This sequence joins TRBV6-5 and TRBJ2-2, with D maybe TRBD2 (5 bases). V was clipped by 7 bases and J by 2 bases, with 8 bases between them. The CDR3 consists of 13 residues. CDR1 and CDR2 from the germline V gene are MNHEY and SVGAGI.